The 8 T cell receptor beta chains below all came from one sample that was sequenced in a study of T and B cells in COVID-19 patients. Multiplex PCR with BIOMED2 TRB-A/B primer pools amplified TRB rearrangements. MiXCR, applied by TCRdb to the multiplex PCR reads, yields one record per CDR3 protein. The sample lists roughly 9,000 distinct CDR3 sequences; over 25% were seen once. Blood genomic DNA input for TRB amplification was roughly 250-500 ng. Sequencing was carried out using blood. These receptors came from a human donor who had recovered from COVID-19.

This clonotype came up once. V is TRBV28 and J is TRBJ2-5, with D possibly TRBD2 on 6 matching bases. The V gene's germline CDR1 is MDHEN and CDR2 SYDVKM. This CDR3 spans 13 amino acids. The V end was cut by 1 base, the J end by 4 bases, with 7 bases between. The CDR3 here is CASSLSGGETQYF. The CDR3 DNA reads as TGTGCCAGCAGTTTATCCGGGGGAGAGACCCAGTACTTC.

The CDR3 protein is CATSDFLASGGRADTQYF. CDR3 in DNA: TGTGCCACCAGTGATTTCCTGGCTAGCGGGGGGAGGGCAGATACGCAGTATTTT. V gene TRBV24-1 combines with J gene TRBJ2-3, with 11 bases fitting TRBD2. CDR3 length equals 18 residues. Germline trimming cut 1 base from V and 4 bases from J; bases unmatched to any gene: 9. The germline V gene has CDR1 KGHDR and CDR2 SFDVKD.

This clonotype was detected ten times or more. DNA of the CDR3: TGTGCCAGCAGAACCGGGACTAGCGGGAGGGCCACCGAGCAGTACTTC. This translates into CASRTGTSGRATEQYF. This chain links TRBV6-1 with TRBJ2-7; 16 bases map to TRBD2. Trimming cost V 6 bases and J 6 bases; bases outside gene matches: 8. CDR3 length equals 16 residues. CDR1 MNHNS and CDR2 SASEGT come from the germline V gene.

This clonotype has just a few counts. Here the CDR3 reads CAWSGVGMNTEAFF. CDR3 bases: TGTGCCTGGAGTGGCGTCGGCATGAACACTGAAGCTTTCTTT. The gene calls are TRBV30 and TRBJ1-1; D remains ambiguous. The germline V and J ends were trimmed by 1 base and 0 bases, with 9 bases remaining between them. This CDR3 is built from 14 residues. The germline gives CDR1 GTSNPN, CDR2 SVGIG (reference sequence).

The rearrangement joins TRBV29-1 to TRBJ1-1; 10 positions agree with TRBD1. V was clipped by 5 bases and J by 1 base; unmatched bases: 13. Germline-derived CDR1 and CDR2 are SQVTM and ANQGSEA. This CDR3 contains 17 residues. The CDR3 sequence: CSVRAGTGEEGNTEAFF. The DNA for the CDR3 is TGCAGCGTTAGAGCCGGGACAGGGGAAGAGGGGAACACTGAAGCTTTCTTT.

The chain employs TRBV10-3 and TRBJ2-5, with D perhaps matching TRBD1 (6 bases). This CDR3 region has 12 residues. The V gene's germline CDR1 is ENHRY and CDR2 SYGVKD. V gave up 10 bases and J gave up 5 bases, with 14 bases separating them. The CDR3 region is CATRGQRETQYF. The DNA of the CDR3 is TGTGCCACCAGGGGACAACGGGAGACCCAGTACTTC.

The chain combines TRBV18 with TRBJ2-3; 9 bases map to TRBD2. Germline trimming cut 4 bases from V and 1 base from J; bases unmatched to any gene: 3. CDR3 length: 15 residues. From germline, CDR1 is KGHSH and CDR2 LQKENI. The CDR3 reads CASSLGLAGTDTQYF. CDR3 nucleotide sequence: TGTGCCAGCTCACTGGGACTAGCTGGCACAGATACGCAGTATTTT.

J is TRBJ1-4 and V is TRBV20-1, with 8 bases lining up with TRBD1. The J segment lost 8 bases and the V segment lost 5 bases, leaving 4 bases of the junction unmatched. The CDR3 has 12 residues. Germline CDR1 is DFQATT and CDR2 is SNEGSKA (reference sequence). This chain's CDR3 is CSAGQGREKLFF. The CDR3 DNA sequence: TGCAGTGCTGGACAGGGTCGGGAAAAACTGTTTTTT.